The next 22 T cell receptor beta chains were all read from a single sample in a study of shared clonotypes between healthy human individuals. Profiling relied on immunoSEQ multiplex PCR, and the TCRdb table lists in-frame clones only, not all of them. The data show about 600,000 clones, about 80% seen once. The sample was PBMCs. All receptors come from a woman between 40 and 50 years old in good health. Some clones in this sample may be carry-over from other donors' samples.

The J gene is TRBJ2-2, the V gene TRBV7-3, with D possibly being TRBD2 (5 bases). There are 14 residues in the CDR3. V shed 6 bases and J shed 4 bases, with 12 bases lying between them. CDR1 is SGHTA and CDR2 is FQGTGA in the germline V gene. The CDR3: CASRQPGTTGELFF. For the CDR3, the DNA is TGTGCCAGCAGACAACCGGGAACCACCGGGGAGCTGTTTTTT.

Notes on this clone: This sequence is one base from a far larger clone and is likely a read error. This chain connects TRBV30 to TRBJ2-2; D assignment may be TRBD1 or TRBD2 (6 bases each). Germline CDR1 and CDR2: GTSNPN and SVGIG (reference sequence). This CDR3 comprises 15 residues. This CDR3 reads CAWRSAGEDTGGLFF. CDR3 nucleotide sequence: TGTGCCTGGAGGAGTGCAGGGGAGGATACCGGGGGGCTGTTTTTT.

Note on this clone: An end of the junction differs from the germline gene, which may be a read error. Other DNA sequences in this sample translate to the same CDR3. This chain uses TRBV18 with TRBJ1-1; possible D gene TRBD1, 5 bases. There are 17 residues in the CDR3. CDR1 and CDR2 (germline): KGHSH, LQKENI. The CDR3 nucleotides are TGTGCTAGCTCACCACGGGGGACGGAGGGACTGAACACTGAAGCTTTCTTT. Translation: CASSPRGTEGLNTEAFF.

The chain couples TRBV28 to TRBJ1-2, with TRBD1 as a possible D gene (5 bases). The CDR3 has 15 residues. From germline, CDR1 is MDHEN and CDR2 SYDVKM. Trimming pared 2 bases from V and 8 bases from J, leaving 18 bases between. CDR3 sequence: CASSLPPSGARGYTF. The CDR3 DNA reads as TGTGCCAGCAGTTTACCCCCCTCCGGGGCGAGGGGCTACACCTTC.

The CDR3, as DNA: TGTGCCAGCAGCGCCTACAGGCAGGCTAATGAAAAACTGTTTTTT. Its protein product is CASSAYRQANEKLFF. The chain joins TRBV7-2 to TRBJ1-4, with a tentative D call TRBD1 (5 bases). Per the germline V gene, CDR1 is SGHTA and CDR2 is FQGNSA. Trimming left V 5 bases short and J 3 bases short, with 13 bases between. This CDR3 has 15 amino acids.

The V call is TRBV4-1, the J call TRBJ2-5, with 12 bases that match TRBD1. The V gene end was trimmed by 3 bases and the J gene end by 5 bases; junction bases not matched to a gene: 7. CDR3 length equals 16 residues. Germline lookup yields CDR1 MGHRA and CDR2 YSYEKL. The CDR3 protein is CASSQLGTGGGETQYF. The CDR3 DNA is TGCGCCAGCAGCCAGCTCGGGACAGGGGGCGGTGAGACCCAGTACTTC.

In its sample, this clone was seen many times. This chain links TRBV11-3 with TRBJ1-1; D remains unclear. CDR3 length: 13 residues. Germline lookup yields CDR1 SGHNT and CDR2 YENEEA. Trimming took off 6 bases at V and 3 bases at J, with 11 bases between the two ends. CDR3 nucleotides: TGTGCCAGCAGGGCTGCCACGGACACTGAAGCTTTCTTT. It is translated as CASRAATDTEAFF.

This clone appeared many times. The chain joins TRBV4-1 to TRBJ1-3; D gene unclear. From germline, CDR1 is MGHRA and CDR2 YSYEKL. V was cut by 4 bases and J by 0 bases, with 13 bases left in between. The CDR3 contains 16 residues. The CDR3 spells CASSPRVVISGNTIYF. Here the CDR3 DNA reads TGCGCCAGCAGCCCCCGAGTCGTTATCTCTGGAAACACCATATATTTT.

This clone was seen a handful of times. A far more abundant clone sits one base away, making this likely a read error. This chain uses TRBV16 with TRBJ1-4; D uncertain. Per germline, CDR1 KGHSY and CDR2 FQNENV. The CDR3 length is 16 residues. The CDR3 DNA is TGTGCCAGCAGCTCGCCGGGGTCTAACCTTAATGAAGAACTGTTTTTT. This translates into CASSSPGSNLNEELFF.

This rearrangement joins TRBV5-1 to TRBJ2-7; TRBD2 aligns across 7 bases. Germline-derived CDR1 and CDR2 are SGHRS and YFSETQ. The V gene end was trimmed by 7 bases and the J gene end by 4 bases; junction bases not matched to a gene: 14. The CDR3 covers 15 residues. The CDR3 nucleotides read TGCGCCAGCGGGGCGTCTCCGAGCGGGACGTACGAGCAGTACTTC. This gives the protein CASGASPSGTYEQYF.

As DNA, the CDR3 is TGTGCCAGCAGCCCTACAGGGTCCTCTGGAAACACCATATATTTT. Amino acids: CASSPTGSSGNTIYF. The chain couples TRBV5-8 to TRBJ1-3, with D possibly TRBD1 on 6 matching bases. The CDR3 loop spans 15 amino acids. V gave up 4 bases and J gave up 0 bases, with 11 bases separating them. CDR1 is SGHTS, CDR2 YDEGEE, per germline. Looking up the rest from reference TRBV5-8 and TRBJ1-3 gives the full variable domain: EAGVTQSPTHLIKTRGQQATLRCSPISGHTSVYWYQQALGLGLQFLLWYDEGEERNRGNFPPRFSGRQFPNYSSELNVNALELEDSALYLCASSPTGSSGNTIYFGEGSWLTVV.

The sample holds a few counts of this clone. The chain employs TRBV7-3 and TRBJ1-1, with TRBD1 matching 8 bases. Looked up from germline, CDR1 is SGHTA and CDR2 is FQGTGA. The V gene end was trimmed by 8 bases and the J gene end by 0 bases; junction bases not matched to a gene: 2. The length of the CDR3 is 13 residues. CDR3 in DNA: TGTGCCAGCGGACAGGGAATGAACACTGAAGCTTTCTTT. Amino acid sequence: CASGQGMNTEAFF.

CDR3 sequence (DNA): TGTGCCAGCAGCTTAGAGAAACTAGGGGAGCGTTACGAGCAGTACTTC. Residues: CASSLEKLGERYEQYF. V is TRBV7-9 and J is TRBJ2-7; D may be TRBD1 or TRBD2 (5 bases each). The CDR3 runs to 16 residues. Trimming took 1 base from V and 4 from J, leaving 17 bases between them. CDR1 is SEHNR, CDR2 FQNEAQ, per germline (reference sequence).

Worth noting for this clone: It differs at one base from a far larger clone, so likely a read error. The V gene is TRBV29-1, the J gene TRBJ2-3, with 11 bases that match TRBD1. Germline lookup yields CDR1 SQVTM and CDR2 ANQGSEA. CDR3 length: 15 amino acids. This CDR3 is CSVERGTGGSDTRYF. CDR3 nucleotides: TGCAGCGTTGAAAGGGGGACAGGGGGTTCGGATACGCGGTATTTT.

J is TRBJ2-1 and V is TRBV11-2; D ambiguous. V lost 3 bases to trimming and J lost 6 bases, with 9 bases between them. This CDR3 has 13 amino acids. The germline V gene encodes CDR1 SGHAT and CDR2 FQNNGV. The CDR3 nucleotides are TGTGCCAGCAGCTTTGGGGAACGCAATGAGCAGTTCTTC. Residues: CASSFGERNEQFF. The whole variable domain, filled in from reference TRBV11-2 and TRBJ2-1, reads EAGVAQSPRYKIIEKRQSVAFWCNPISGHATLYWYQQILGQGPKLLIQFQNNGVVDDSQLPKDRFSAERLKGVDSTLKIQPAKLEDSAVYLCASSFGERNEQFFGPGTRLTVL.

The genes are TRBV5-1 and TRBJ2-7; D possibly corresponds to TRBD2 (6 bases). The CDR3 is 14 residues long. V was cut by 2 bases and J by 2 bases, with 11 bases left in between. The V gene's germline CDR1 is SGHRS and CDR2 YFSETQ. CDR3 loop: CASSFGGRAYEQYF. CDR3 coding DNA: TGCGCCAGCAGCTTCGGGGGTCGGGCCTACGAGCAGTACTTC.

This sequence joins TRBV5-6 and TRBJ2-7, with no clear D. V was clipped by 0 bases and J by 5 bases, with 6 bases between them. The CDR3 consists of 12 residues. Per germline, CDR1 SGHDT and CDR2 YYEEEE. The CDR3 DNA reads TGTGCCAGCAGCTTGGCGACCCACGAGCAGTACTTC. This codes for CASSLATHEQYF. The whole variable domain, filled in from reference TRBV5-6 and TRBJ2-7, reads DAGVTQSPTHLIKTRGQQVTLRCSPKSGHDTVSWYQQALGQGPQFIFQYYEEEERQRGNFPDRFSGHQFPNYSSELNVNALLLGDSALYLCASSLATHEQYFGPGTRLTVT.

The V gene is TRBV7-9, the J gene TRBJ1-1; tentative D call: TRBD1 (6 bases). Per the germline V gene, CDR1 is SEHNR and CDR2 is FQNEAQ (reference sequence). Deletions cut 5 bases from V and 4 bases from J, with 17 bases between. This CDR3 is 15 amino acids long. This CDR3 is CASSPGWGASTEAFF. In DNA form, the CDR3 reads TGTGCCAGCAGCCCCGGGTGGGGGGCGAGCACTGAAGCTTTCTTT.

The chain joins TRBV4-3 to TRBJ2-7; 14 positions agree with TRBD2. The CDR3 covers 17 residues. Unmatched junction bases numbered 7, after V lost 3 bases and J lost 3 bases. Germline values: CDR1 LGHNA, CDR2 YSLEER. CDR3: CASSHYGTSGSSYEQYF. The CDR3 DNA is TGCGCCAGCAGCCATTACGGGACTAGCGGGAGTAGCTACGAGCAGTACTTC.

About this clone itself: Being one base from a much bigger clone, this may be a read error. This sequence joins TRBV9 and TRBJ1-2; D is unclear. CDR1 and CDR2 (germline): SGDLS, YYNGEE. The CDR3 totals 15 residues. The CDR3 nucleotides read TGTGCCAGCGGCGTAGAGGGTGTGCTGGGCTATGGCTACACCTTC. This codes for CASGVEGVLGYGYTF.

Only one count was recorded for this clone. The chain couples TRBV9 to TRBJ2-5; 9 positions match TRBD2. V dropped 3 bases and J dropped 5; count of bases not matched to a gene: 8. The V gene's germline CDR1 is SGDLS and CDR2 YYNGEE. The CDR3 is 15 amino acids. CDR3: CASSAIAGVGETQYF. The DNA of the CDR3 is TGTGCCAGCAGCGCGATAGCGGGAGTAGGCGAGACCCAGTACTTC.

The rearrangement uses TRBV29-1 and TRBJ2-2; D is tentatively TRBD1 or TRBD2 (5 bases each). CDR1 and CDR2 from the germline V gene are SQVTM and ANQGSEA. Trimming cost V 3 bases and J 2 bases, with 10 bases left between them. The CDR3 totals 14 residues. The CDR3 region is CSVEGTANTGELFF. CDR3 DNA: TGCAGCGTTGAGGGGACCGCCAACACCGGGGAGCTGTTTTTT.